A single sample gave rise to the 32 T cell receptor beta chains below, sequenced in a study of T cells after yellow fever vaccination. A single record per CDR3 protein comes from TCRdb applying MiXCR to the 5' RACE reads. The sample contains about 220,000 distinct CDR3 sequences, under 3.5% of which appear only once. Material: CD4+ T cells sorted from PBMCs, obtained 10 days after the yellow fever booster vaccination. The receptors shown here come from a man younger than 35 who received the YFV17D yellow fever vaccine.

This clonotype was picked up many times. CDR3: CASTRHSSYEQYF. As DNA, the CDR3 is TGTGCCAGCACCCGGCACAGCTCCTACGAGCAGTACTTC. The chain combines TRBV6-2 or TRBV6-3 with TRBJ2-7; the D is unclear. CDR1 and CDR2 (germline): MNHEY, SVGEGT. V was clipped by 7 bases and J by 0 bases, with 10 bases between them. The CDR3 sequence is 13 residues long.

In its sample, this clonotype was seen many times. This rearrangement joins TRBV12-3 or TRBV12-4 to TRBJ1-4, with D possibly TRBD1 on 6 matching bases. There are 13 residues in the CDR3. Trimming removed 7 bases at V and 5 bases at J, with 11 bases between. The CDR3 loop reads CASKGGWNEKLFF. The CDR3 DNA reads as TGTGCCAGCAAAGGGGGATGGAATGAAAAACTGTTTTTT.

This clonotype was seen a handful of times. The gene calls are TRBV5-1 and TRBJ2-3; D not certain. The V gene lost 1 base and the J gene lost 0 bases, with 6 bases spanning the gap. The CDR3 has 14 residues. CDR1 is SGHRS, CDR2 YFSETQ, per germline. For the CDR3, the DNA is TGCGCCAGCAGCTTGCAGGAGAGCACAGATACGCAGTATTTT. Protein: CASSLQESTDTQYF.

This clonotype appeared many times. This sequence joins TRBV6-2 or TRBV6-3 and TRBJ1-1; perhaps TRBD1 as D (6 bases). Germline V CDR1 and CDR2: MNHEY, SVGEGT. Trimming took off 4 bases at V and 3 bases at J, with 12 bases between the two ends. The CDR3 has 14 amino acids. The CDR3 DNA reads TGTGCCAGCAGTTCCGGGGGCTCGGACACTGAAGCTTTCTTT. This codes for CASSSGGSDTEAFF.

This clonotype has ten or more counts. This chain joins TRBV20-1 and TRBJ2-7; 8 positions match TRBD2. V shed 6 bases and J 0 bases; nucleotides not matched to a gene: 7. The CDR3 runs 14 residues. CDR1 is DFQATT, CDR2 SNEGSKA, per germline (reference sequence). The CDR3, as DNA: TGCAGTGCCAAGGCCGGGACTAGCTCCTACGAGCAGTACGTC. Translated, it gives CSAKAGTSSYEQYV.

This clonotype has more than one count but fewer than ten. This sequence joins TRBV20-1 and TRBJ1-6; no reliable D call. The CDR3 spans 13 residues. From germline, CDR1 is DFQATT and CDR2 SNEGSKA (reference sequence). The germline V and J ends were trimmed by 5 bases and 13 bases, with 18 bases remaining between them. CDR3 bases: TGCAGTGCTCCCGAAATTGGGCCTTTGCCCCTCCACTTT. This gives the protein CSAPEIGPLPLHF.

This clonotype has ten or more counts. V usage is TRBV2 and J usage is TRBJ1-5; the D gene is possibly TRBD1 (5 bases). Trimming shortened V by 2 bases and J by 1 base, and 12 bases separated the two germline ends. The length of the CDR3 is 16 residues. Germline values: CDR1 SNHLY, CDR2 FYNNEI. The CDR3 nucleotides read TGTGCCAGCAGTGAAATCCAGGGAGCGAGCAATCAGCCCCAGCATTTT. Its protein product is CASSEIQGASNQPQHF. Full variable domain (outside the CDR3, taken from reference TRBV2 and TRBJ1-5): EPEVTQTPSHQVTQMGQEVILRCVPISNHLYFYWYRQILGQKVEFLVSFYNNEISEKSEIFDDQFSVERPDGSNFTLKIRSTKLEDSAMYFCASSEIQGASNQPQHFGDGTRLSIL.

This clonotype was seen only a few times. The V gene is TRBV27, the J gene TRBJ1-3; D might be TRBD1 (5 bases). CDR3 size: 14 residues. V lost 11 bases, J lost 2 bases, and 16 bases lay in between. Germline values: CDR1 MNHEY, CDR2 SMNVEV (reference sequence). The CDR3 reads CAANRGVAGNTIYF. Written as DNA, the CDR3 is TGTGCCGCTAACCGGGGGGTAGCTGGAAACACCATATATTTT.

This clonotype has more than one count but fewer than ten. The chain combines TRBV4-3 with TRBJ1-2; D gene uncertain. V was cut by 0 bases and J by 4 bases, with 9 bases left in between. This CDR3 comprises 14 residues. Germline CDR1 LGHNA, CDR2 YSLEER. The CDR3 nucleotides are TGCGCCAGCAGCCAAGAGCGGTTAAGCTATGGCTACACCTTC. Its translation: CASSQERLSYGYTF.

This clonotype was picked up many times. The V gene is TRBV7-3, the J gene TRBJ2-5; possibly TRBD1 or TRBD2 for D (6 bases each). The CDR3 consists of 13 residues. Germline CDR1 and CDR2: SGHTA and FQGTGA. The V end lost 4 bases, the J end lost 4 bases, and 10 bases lay between the germline ends. The CDR3 reads CASSSKGGETQYF. Written as DNA, the CDR3 is TGTGCCAGCAGCTCTAAGGGGGGAGAGACCCAGTACTTC.

This clonotype showed up just a few times. The CDR3 loop reads CASSLGYRSNQPQHF. CDR3 sequence (DNA): TGTGCCAGCAGTTTAGGGTACCGTAGCAATCAGCCCCAGCATTTT. J is TRBJ1-5 and V is TRBV12-3 or TRBV12-4; D remains unclear. The CDR3 covers 15 residues. V shed 1 base and J shed 0 bases, with 7 bases lying between them.

This clonotype was seen a handful of times. This chain connects TRBV9 to TRBJ2-1; weak D call: TRBD1 (5 bases). V lost 2 bases and J lost 8, with 11 bases in between. The CDR3 has 13 residues. Germline CDR1 is SGDLS and CDR2 is YYNGEE. The CDR3 loop reads CASSVSGWDEQFF. As DNA, the CDR3 is TGTGCCAGCAGCGTTTCAGGGTGGGATGAGCAGTTCTTC.

This clonotype came up many times. The V call is TRBV7-2, the J call TRBJ2-3; 8 bases are shared with TRBD1. Trimming at V came to 3 bases and at J to 8 bases, leaving 1 base not matched to a gene. Germline V gives CDR1 SGHTA, CDR2 FQGNSA. The CDR3 loop spans 12 amino acids. CDR3 sequence (DNA): TGTGCCAGCAGCTTGGACAGGGTTACGCAGTATTTT. Amino acids: CASSLDRVTQYF.

CDR3: CASSLSPVIQATYGYTF. The CDR3 nucleotides are TGTGCCAGCAGTTTATCGCCCGTCATTCAGGCCACCTATGGCTACACCTTC. The chain joins TRBV28 to TRBJ1-2; D is ambiguous. The CDR3 totals 17 residues. V lost 1 base to trimming and J lost 4 bases, with 19 bases between them. CDR1 and CDR2 from the germline V gene are MDHEN and SYDVKM.

The sample holds many counts of this clonotype. This sequence joins TRBV5-1 and TRBJ2-3; 8 nucleotides agree with TRBD2. Germline V gene data show CDR1 as SGHRS and CDR2 as YFSETQ. The length of the CDR3 is 15 residues. Trimming cost V 1 base and J 1 base; bases outside gene matches: 2. CDR3: CASSLRGGRTDTQYF. The CDR3 DNA follows: TGCGCCAGCAGCTTGCGGGGGGGCCGCACAGATACGCAGTATTTT.

J is TRBJ2-5 and V is TRBV5-1; 9 positions match TRBD2. Per the germline V gene, CDR1 is SGHRS and CDR2 is YFSETQ. CDR3 length: 14 residues. Unmatched junction bases numbered 8, after V lost 7 bases and J lost 4 bases. CDR3 nucleotides: TGCGCCAGCTGCGGGGGGGGGATCGGAGAGACCCAGTACTTC. The encoded protein is CASCGGGIGETQYF.

This clonotype came up a few times. This chain joins TRBV19 and TRBJ1-3; possible D gene TRBD1, 5 bases. This CDR3 comprises 13 residues. Germline V gene data show CDR1 as LNHDA and CDR2 as SQIVND (reference sequence). The ends were cut back, 9 bases at V and 2 bases at J, with 11 bases in the middle. The CDR3 sequence is CASTQVPGNTIYF. Written as DNA, the CDR3 is TGTGCCAGCACACAGGTCCCTGGAAACACCATATATTTT.

This clonotype occurred a few times. The chain couples TRBV7-6 to TRBJ2-4; tentative D call: TRBD2 (6 bases). The CDR3 has 13 amino acids. Between the trimmed V and J ends, which lost 5 bases and 11 bases, there was a span of 16 bases. Germline V gene lookup returns CDR1 SGHVS and CDR2 FNYEAQ. The CDR3 loop reads CASSLEAGPFQYF. CDR3 bases: TGTGCCAGCAGCCTGGAGGCGGGACCTTTTCAGTACTTC.

There are a few counts of this clonotype. This chain connects TRBV5-4 to TRBJ1-6, with no clear D. Germline assignment: CDR1 SGHNT and CDR2 YYREEE (reference sequence). The CDR3 contains 16 residues. V was clipped by 0 bases and J by 10 bases, with 17 bases between them. CDR3 DNA sequence: TGTGCCAGCAGCTTGGTCTCACACTCCGGTGGATCACCCCTCCACTTT. Translated, it gives CASSLVSHSGGSPLHF. Together with reference TRBV5-4 and TRBJ1-6, the CDR3 gives the full variable domain: ETGVTQSPTHLIKTRGQQVTLRCSSQSGHNTVSWYQQALGQGPQFIFQYYREEENGRGNFPPRFSGLQFPNYSSELNVNALELDDSALYLCASSLVSHSGGSPLHFGNGTRLTVT.

The chain recombines TRBV5-6 with TRBJ1-6, with D unclear. Trimming left V 3 bases short and J 12 bases short, with 28 bases between. This CDR3 is built from 18 residues. The germline CDR1 and CDR2 sequences are SGHDT and YYEEEE. The CDR3, as DNA: TGTGCCAGCAGCTCCAGGAGGTATCTGGGCCCTGGGATGGGACCCCTCCACTTT. This codes for CASSSRRYLGPGMGPLHF.

In its sample, this clonotype was seen many times. This sequence joins TRBV6-2 or TRBV6-3 and TRBJ1-5; a weak D match, TRBD1 (5 bases). The germline gives CDR1 MNHEY, CDR2 SVGEGT. With 4 bases removed from V and 6 bases from J, the gap between germline ends came to 10 bases. The CDR3 is 13 residues long. The CDR3 sequence: CASSWEGSQPQHF. As DNA, the CDR3 is TGTGCCAGCAGTTGGGAGGGGAGTCAGCCCCAGCATTTT.

This clonotype was seen a few times. This rearrangement joins TRBV20-1 to TRBJ1-1; D unclear. This CDR3 spans 14 amino acids. Germline V CDR1 and CDR2: DFQATT, SNEGSKA (reference sequence). V gave up 1 base and J gave up 1 base, with 10 bases separating them. CDR3 protein: CSARGGWGNTEAFF. The DNA for the CDR3 is TGCAGTGCTAGAGGAGGGTGGGGGAACACTGAAGCTTTCTTT.

This clonotype was detected many times. The gene calls are TRBV5-1 and TRBJ2-1, with 7 bases aligning to TRBD2. CDR1 SGHRS and CDR2 YFSETQ come from the germline V gene. The trim removed 0 bases at V and 8 bases at J, leaving 5 bases unmatched. The CDR3 spans 14 residues. CDR3 region: CASSLGEGTDEQFF. Written as DNA, the CDR3 is TGCGCCAGCAGCTTGGGGGAGGGGACTGATGAGCAGTTCTTC.

This clonotype showed up many times. The rearrangement uses TRBV21-1 and TRBJ2-7; TRBD1, the table's D call, lacks a check against the DNA. TRBV21-1 has pseudogene status. This CDR3 has 15 amino acids. CDR3 loop: CASSKDRERNYEQYV. The DNA of the CDR3 is TGTGCCAGCAGCAAGGACAGGGAACGAAACTACGAGCAGTACGTC.

This clonotype came up many times. The V and J genes are TRBV5-1 and TRBJ2-3; D perhaps matches TRBD2 (8 bases). The V gene lost 4 bases and the J gene lost 9 bases, with 18 bases spanning the gap. CDR1 and CDR2 (germline): SGHRS, YFSETQ. The CDR3 is 14 residues long. CDR3 sequence reads: CASSGDSREGTQYF. CDR3 sequence (DNA): TGCGCCAGCAGCGGGGACAGCCGGGAGGGGACGCAGTATTTT. Filled out from reference TRBV5-1 and TRBJ2-3, the complete variable domain reads KAGVTQTPRYLIKTRGQQVTLSCSPISGHRSVSWYQQTPGQGLQFLFEYFSETQRNKGNFPGRFSGRQFSNSRSEMNVSTLELGDSALYLCASSGDSREGTQYFGPGTRLTVL.

This clonotype was recorded at least ten times. J is TRBJ2-7 and V is TRBV30, with unresolved D. V was shortened by 2 bases and J by 4 bases, with 6 bases between the two germline ends. Germline CDR1 GTSNPN, CDR2 SVGIG (reference sequence). CDR3 length: 11 residues. CDR3 in amino acids: CAWSISYEQYF. In DNA, the CDR3 is TGTGCCTGGAGTATCAGTTACGAGCAGTACTTC.

The table lists this clonotype with many counts. This sequence joins TRBV23-1 and TRBJ1-6; D is undetermined. TRBV23-1 counts as an open reading frame of uncertain function. Trimming cost V 0 bases and J 0 bases, with 12 bases left between them. This CDR3 has 18 residues. The CDR3 region is CASSQSECATSYNSPLHF. CDR3 nucleotide sequence: TGCGCCAGCAGTCAATCTGAGTGTGCAACCTCCTATAATTCACCCCTCCACTTT.

This chain uses TRBV4-1 with TRBJ2-5; D call uncertain. This CDR3 has 14 amino acids. Trimming removed 0 bases from V and 4 bases from J, with 9 bases in between. CDR1 and CDR2 (germline): MGHRA, YSYEKL. CDR3 bases: TGCGCCAGCAGCCAAGAATTGCGGATAGAGACCCAGTACTTC. As protein: CASSQELRIETQYF.

This clonotype was picked up a small number of times. CDR3 sequence reads: CASSFSVPNEAFF. The CDR3 DNA sequence: TGTGCCAGCAGTTTTTCGGTTCCCAATGAAGCTTTCTTT. The chain links TRBV6-2 or TRBV6-3 to TRBJ1-1; no clear D gene. The length of the CDR3 is 13 residues. The V end lost 4 bases, the J end lost 7 bases, and 13 bases lay between the germline ends. The germline V gene has CDR1 MNHEY and CDR2 SVGEGT.

The chain employs TRBV19 and TRBJ1-1, with D maybe TRBD1 (5 bases). This CDR3 contains 13 residues. Trimming removed 7 bases at V and 0 bases at J, with 9 bases between. Germline V gene sequence: CDR1 LNHDA, CDR2 SQIVND (reference sequence). The CDR3 coding sequence is TGTGCCAGTACAGGACACTTGAACACTGAAGCTTTCTTT. This gives the protein CASTGHLNTEAFF.

This clonotype showed up many times. This chain uses TRBV7-2 with TRBJ2-1; D gene unclear. Germline CDR1 SGHTA, CDR2 FQGNSA. CDR3 length: 11 residues. Trimming pared 5 bases from V and 9 bases from J, leaving 8 bases between. For the CDR3, the DNA is TGTGCCAGCAGCCGCCCGGGTGAGCAGTTCTTC. It translates to CASSRPGEQFF. The full variable domain, rest sourced from reference TRBV7-2 and TRBJ2-1, is GAGVSQSPSNKVTEKGKDVELRCDPISGHTALYWYRQSLGQGLEFLIYFQGNSAPDKSGLPSDRFSAERTGGSVSTLTIQRTQQEDSAVYLCASSRPGEQFFGPGTRLTVL.

This clonotype was counted a few times. The CDR3: CASSLSAGSNYGYTF. The CDR3, as DNA: TGCGCCAGCAGCTTGTCGGCAGGATCTAACTATGGCTACACCTTC. The chain links TRBV5-1 to TRBJ1-2; no firm D call. This CDR3 comprises 15 residues. From germline, CDR1 is SGHRS and CDR2 YFSETQ. V dropped 1 base and J dropped 0 bases, with 10 bases sitting between them. The full variable domain, rest sourced from reference TRBV5-1 and TRBJ1-2, is KAGVTQTPRYLIKTRGQQVTLSCSPISGHRSVSWYQQTPGQGLQFLFEYFSETQRNKGNFPGRFSGRQFSNSRSEMNVSTLELGDSALYLCASSLSAGSNYGYTFGSGTRLTVV.